These 18 T cell receptor beta chains were sequenced from one sample in a study of control samples from healthy donors and cancer patients (dated by TCRdb to 2020 to 2021). Library generation was performed with the immunoSEQ multiplex PCR assay. TCRdb carries this immuneACCESS record with in-frame sequences only. Its versions omit some clonotypes, under half of them owing to an unresolved V gene in the studies checked, with the rest unexplained. Recorded for this sample are around 200,000 clones; roughly 94% of them occurred a single time. The ten largest make up more than 1.3% of the sample. Sequencing was performed on blood. Every receptor here comes from a man aged 50-59 years in good health.

V gene TRBV21-1 combines with J gene TRBJ2-2; the tabulated D call, TRBD1, remains unverified against the DNA. TRBV21-1 is a known pseudogene. The CDR3 has 16 amino acids. The CDR3 protein is CASGPNEQANTGELFF. The CDR3 DNA reads TGTGCCAGCGGCCCTAACGAACAGGCGAACACCGGGGAGCTGTTTTTT.

V usage is TRBV18 and J usage is TRBJ2-6; 8 bases line up with TRBD2. This CDR3 contains 19 residues. The junction had 10 bases not matched to a gene; V was cut back by 2 bases and J by 1 base. Germline CDR1 reads KGHSH; CDR2 reads LQKENI. CDR3 nucleotide sequence: TGTGCCAGCTCACCATCGAGTGCGGGGGGAGTATCTGGGGCCAACGTCCTGACTTTC. As protein: CASSPSSAGGVSGANVLTF.

This clone was detected only once. The rearrangement joins TRBV5-5 to TRBJ2-7, with 7 bases that match TRBD2. Per germline, CDR1 SGHKS and CDR2 YYEKEE (reference sequence). The CDR3 is 15 residues long. Trimming took 4 bases from V and 5 from J; bases not matched to a gene: 12. This CDR3 is CASSLMGGEYNEQYF. The CDR3 nucleotides read TGTGCCAGCAGCCTCATGGGAGGGGAATATAACGAGCAGTACTTC. The full variable domain, in which reference TRBV5-5 and TRBJ2-7 provide the parts outside the CDR3, is DAGVTQSPTHLIKTRGQQVTLRCSPISGHKSVSWYQQVLGQGPQFIFQYYEKEERGRGNFPDRFSARQFPNYSSELNVNALLLGDSALYLCASSLMGGEYNEQYFGPGTRLTVT.

Regarding this clone: Other DNA sequences within the sample encode an identical CDR3. The chain uses TRBV7-2 and TRBJ2-5, with D possibly TRBD2 on 7 matching bases. The germline V and J ends were trimmed by 0 bases and 5 bases, with 10 bases remaining between them. Germline CDR1 is SGHTA and CDR2 is FQGNSA. This CDR3 contains 14 residues. The CDR3 is CASSLAGGPETQYF. The CDR3 nucleotides are TGTGCCAGCAGCTTAGCGGGGGGGCCGGAGACCCAGTACTTC.

J is TRBJ1-4 and V is TRBV5-1; TRBD1 is a possible D gene (5 bases). Trimming removed 4 bases at V and 5 bases at J, with 9 bases between. Germline loops: CDR1 SGHRS, CDR2 YFSETQ. The CDR3 covers 13 residues. CDR3 amino acids: CASSPGFNEKLFF. The CDR3 region has the DNA TGCGCCAGCAGCCCAGGGTTCAATGAAAAACTGTTTTTT.

The genes are TRBV24-1 and TRBJ2-1; D unclear. The CDR3 totals 15 residues. V gave up 2 bases and J gave up 0 bases, with 7 bases separating them. The germline CDR1 and CDR2 sequences are KGHDR and SFDVKD. CDR3 sequence reads: CATSDSESSYNEQFF. The CDR3 nucleotides are TGTGCCACCAGTGATTCGGAGAGCTCCTACAATGAGCAGTTCTTC.

The genes are TRBV3-1 (or the pseudogene TRBV3-2) and TRBJ1-4, with TRBD1 as a possible D gene (5 bases). The V end was cut by 6 bases, the J end by 16 bases, with 18 bases between. Germline V gene lookup returns CDR1 LGHDT and CDR2 YNNKEL (reference sequence). The CDR3 spans 12 residues. The CDR3 coding sequence is TGTGCCAGCAGTGGAGAAGACAGACGGGGGTTTTTT. As protein: CASSGEDRRGFF.

V gene TRBV7-8 combines with J gene TRBJ2-1; D unclear. From germline, CDR1 is SGHVS and CDR2 FQNEAQ. This CDR3 has 12 amino acids. V was shortened by 5 bases and J by 8 bases, with 10 bases between the two germline ends. The CDR3, as DNA: TGTGCCAGCAGCCGAGGACGGTATGAGCAGTTCTTC. Translated: CASSRGRYEQFF. The whole variable domain, remainder taken from reference TRBV7-8 and TRBJ2-1, is GAGVSQSPRYKVAKRGQDVALRCDPISGHVSLFWYQQALGQGPEFLTYFQNEAQLDKSGLPSDRFFAERPEGSVSTLKIQRTQQEDSAVYLCASSRGRYEQFFGPGTRLTVL.

The table lists this clone with a few counts. This chain joins TRBV9 and TRBJ1-1; D unresolved. The V and J ends lost 3 bases and 4 bases respectively, with 16 bases between them. Per the germline V gene, CDR1 is SGDLS and CDR2 is YYNGEE. The CDR3 runs 15 residues. The CDR3 DNA reads as TGTGCCAGCAGCGCCCGTGCAGACCCCGGCACTGAAGCTTTCTTT. Translation gives CASSARADPGTEAFF.

The J gene is TRBJ1-1, the V gene TRBV28; 8 bases line up with TRBD1. V lost 7 bases, J lost 2 bases, and 6 bases stayed unmatched. This CDR3 is 14 amino acids long. Germline V gene data show CDR1 as MDHEN and CDR2 as SYDVKM. The CDR3, as DNA: TGTGCCAGCACCTCGGACAGGGCTAACACTGAAGCTTTCTTT. This gives the protein CASTSDRANTEAFF.

The chain has TRBV27 and TRBJ1-1; D is ambiguous. Germline CDR1 reads MNHEY; CDR2 reads SMNVEV (reference sequence). The germline V and J ends were trimmed by 5 bases and 4 bases, with 17 bases remaining between them. The CDR3 consists of 15 residues. CDR3 protein: CASSPAPGFATEAFF. The CDR3 coding sequence is TGTGCCAGCAGTCCGGCCCCAGGTTTTGCCACTGAAGCTTTCTTT.

This clone turned up a few times. V and J are TRBV29-1 and TRBJ2-6; the match to TRBD1 covers 11 bases. V lost 6 bases, J lost 1 base, and 2 bases stayed unmatched. This CDR3 region has 15 residues. From germline, CDR1 is SQVTM and CDR2 ANQGSEA. This CDR3 is CSVGTGGSGANVLTF. The CDR3 coding sequence is TGCAGCGTGGGGACAGGGGGGTCTGGGGCCAACGTCCTGACTTTC.

This clone has a single count. The rearrangement joins TRBV6-5 to TRBJ1-2; TRBD1 matches at 9 bases. This CDR3 comprises 15 residues. V shed 2 bases and J 5 bases; nucleotides not matched to a gene: 6. The V gene's germline CDR1 is MNHEY and CDR2 SVGAGI. The CDR3 loop is CASSYRRTGDYGYTF. For the CDR3, the DNA is TGTGCCAGCAGTTACAGAAGGACAGGGGATTATGGCTACACCTTC.

V usage is TRBV7-2 and J usage is TRBJ1-2; TRBD1 aligns across 10 bases. The J segment lost 4 bases and the V segment lost 1 base, leaving 6 bases of the junction unmatched. This CDR3 contains 16 residues. Germline CDR1 is SGHTA and CDR2 is FQGNSA. In nucleotides, the CDR3 is TGTGCCAGCAGCTTAGGGGGGACAGGGGATACCTATGGCTACACCTTC. Amino acid sequence: CASSLGGTGDTYGYTF.

The chain recombines TRBV19 with TRBJ1-1; TRBD1 matches at 7 bases. With V trimmed by 2 bases and J by 6 bases, 15 bases remained unmatched. The germline gives CDR1 LNHDA, CDR2 SQIVND (reference sequence). The CDR3 runs to 17 residues. The CDR3 region is CASSITGAVHVRAEAFF. The CDR3 DNA is TGTGCCAGTAGTATAACAGGGGCGGTTCATGTGCGGGCTGAAGCTTTCTTT. The complete variable domain, with remaining parts taken from reference TRBV19 and TRBJ1-1, reads DGGITQSPKYLFRKEGQNVTLSCEQNLNHDAMYWYRQDPGQGLRLIYYSQIVNDFQKGDIAEGYSVSREKKESFPLTVTSAQKNPTAFYLCASSITGAVHVRAEAFFGQGTRLTVV.

The rearrangement uses TRBV5-1 and TRBJ1-1; D unresolved. Looked up from germline, CDR1 is SGHRS and CDR2 is YFSETQ. The CDR3 contains 14 residues. V was clipped by 0 bases and J by 3 bases, with 9 bases between them. The chain's CDR3 is CASSLGHTYTEAFF. CDR3 in DNA: TGCGCCAGCAGCTTGGGGCACACATACACTGAAGCTTTCTTT.

The J gene is TRBJ2-6, the V gene TRBV2, with TRBD2 matching 13 bases. Germline V gives CDR1 SNHLY, CDR2 FYNNEI. The ends lost 5 bases at V and 4 bases at J; junction bases unmatched: 5. The CDR3 has 17 residues. CDR3 nucleotides: TGTGCCAGCAGTCAGGGACTAGCGGGGTCCGGGGCCAACGTCCTGACTTTC. This codes for CASSQGLAGSGANVLTF. The full variable domain, with the rest looked up from reference TRBV2 and TRBJ2-6, is EPEVTQTPSHQVTQMGQEVILRCVPISNHLYFYWYRQILGQKVEFLVSFYNNEISEKSEIFDDQFSVERPDGSNFTLKIRSTKLEDSAMYFCASSQGLAGSGANVLTFGAGSRLTVL.

The V and J genes are TRBV5-1 and TRBJ1-3; 8 bases are a match to TRBD1. The CDR3 loop spans 14 amino acids. The V gene end was trimmed by 4 bases and the J gene end by 2 bases; junction bases not matched to a gene: 2. Germline CDR1 and CDR2: SGHRS and YFSETQ. The CDR3 DNA follows: TGCGCCAGCAGCATACAGGGGGCTGGAAACACCATATATTTT. As protein: CASSIQGAGNTIYF.